The clone carrying this T cell receptor beta chain occurred once. The antigen remains undetermined. This entry is derived from a study of cytomegalovirus exposure and HLA in healthy donors. Study-wide background: Counted in an early data release were about 86 million unique TCRs from HLA-typed donors.

The PCR made use of 60 Vbeta and 13 Jbeta primers. Assay used: immunoSEQ multiplex PCR; TCRdb lists only in-frame clones, some missing. The table has about 250,000 clones, around two thirds seen once. Overall study findings and caveats: Fewer N-insertions (relative to the roughly 630-donor mean) were reportedly seen in an Asian-associated ancestry cluster in a later analysis. It has been reported that TCR beta sequences accurately predicted the HLA-A and HLA-B alleles of most subjects.

Germline V gene data show CDR1 as SGHRS and CDR2 as YFSETQ. This CDR3 spans 16 amino acids. The V gene end was trimmed by 3 bases and the J gene end by 10 bases; junction bases not matched to a gene: 12. Sequenced input: PBMCs. The V call is TRBV5-1, the J call TRBJ2-1; 11 positions match TRBD2. This TCR came from a female donor in good health and CMV-seronegative. The chain's CDR3 is CASSWGWVAGGPEQFF. The CDR3 DNA reads TGCGCCAGCAGCTGGGGGTGGGTAGCGGGAGGGCCAGAGCAGTTCTTC.